These T cell receptor beta chains were read from a single sample in a study of blood T cell repertoires in COVID-19. Sequencing was performed with immunoSEQ multiplex PCR; in TCRdb, only in-frame clones are kept and a portion is missing. The sample has about 260,000 clones, about 89% seen once. The sequenced sample was peripheral blood. These receptors were collected from a man aged 35-49 years who had recovered from COVID-19. Both conserved end residues are part of each CDR3. A D gene is named only where the DNA matches it firmly. Not every row has a clone size; where given, it reads once, few, many or a size class.

V	J	D	size	DNA	CDR3
TRBV5-1	TRBJ2-7	TRBD1	.	TGCGCCAGCAGCTTGGGGGGGACAGGTCAGAGGGAGCAGTACTTC	CASSLGGTGQREQYF
TRBV2	TRBJ2-7	.	.	TGTGCCAGCAGTGGGACGGGAGTCCACGAGCAGTACTTC	CASSGTGVHEQYF
TRBV9	TRBJ2-1	TRBD2	.	TGTGCCAGCAGCGTAGTAGGGACTAGCGGGAGCCAGCAGTTCTTC	CASSVVGTSGSQQFF
TRBV6-5	TRBJ2-1	.	.	TGTGCCAGCACCCCATGGGCCTCACCCAACAATGAGCAGTTCTTC	CASTPWASPNNEQFF
TRBV29-1	TRBJ2-7	TRBD2	.	TGCAGCGTTTTTTCTAGCGGGGCTACCTACGAGCAGTACTTC	CSVFSSGATYEQYF
TRBV18	TRBJ2-3	TRBD1	.	TGTGCCAGCTCTACCTCCGGGACAGGGAGCCCAGATACGCAGTATTTT	CASSTSGTGSPDTQYF
TRBV6-6	TRBJ2-1	.	.	TGTGCCAGCAAGCAGGGTAACAATGAGCAGTTCTTC	CASKQGNNEQFF
TRBV5-1	TRBJ2-1	.	.	TGCGCCAGCAGCTTCGGGGGACGTGAGCAGTTCTTC	CASSFGGREQFF
TRBV6-2/TRBV6-3	TRBJ2-3	TRBD2	.	TGTGCCAGCAGTTACCCTCGACTTAGCGGGGGGGCACCTCCCACAGATACGCAGTATTTT	CASSYPRLSGGAPPTDTQYF
TRBV6-5	TRBJ2-1	.	.	TGTGCCAGCCGCCTACCTAAAGGGGTGTACAATGAGCAGTTCTTC	CASRLPKGVYNEQFF
TRBV6-2/TRBV6-3	TRBJ2-3	TRBD1	.	TGTGCCAGCAGATACCCCGTCGGACAGGGGCACACAGATACGCAGTATTTT	CASRYPVGQGHTDTQYF
TRBV7-2	TRBJ2-3	TRBD2	.	TGTGCCAGCAGGCTAGCGGGAGGCACAGATACGCAGTATTTT	CASRLAGGTDTQYF
TRBV5-1	TRBJ2-5	.	.	TGCGCCAGCAGCTTGAGGCCAGGCCAAGAGACCCAGTACTTC	CASSLRPGQETQYF
TRBV3-1/TRBV3-2	TRBJ2-5	.	.	TGTGCCAGCAGCCCCTCCCAAGAGACCCAGTACTTC	CASSPSQETQYF
TRBV6-5	TRBJ1-1	.	.	TGTGCCAGCAGTTATCAGGGGTCTGAAGCTTTCTTT	CASSYQGSEAFF
TRBV14	TRBJ1-4	.	.	TGTGCCAGCAGCCAAGGAGCGTCAGGGGATGAAAAACTGTTTTTT	CASSQGASGDEKLFF
TRBV18	TRBJ2-7	.	.	TGTGCCAGCTCACCACCGTCGTTCTACGAGCAGTACTTC	CASSPPSFYEQYF
TRBV7-4	TRBJ1-6	.	.	TGTGCCAGCAGCACCACCCTGGGACAACCGAATTCACCCCTCCACTTT	CASSTTLGQPNSPLHF
TRBV4-1	TRBJ2-7	TRBD1	few	TGCGCCAGCAGCCAAGGACAGGGACAGATCTACGAGCAGTACTTC	CASSQGQGQIYEQYF
TRBV6-5	TRBJ1-4	.	.	TGTGCCAGCAGTTACTCATGGACAGCCCGGAGGGAAAAACTGTTTTTT	CASSYSWTARREKLFF
TRBV9	TRBJ1-6	TRBD1	.	TGTGCCAGCAGCACCGGGGACAGACCGAATTCACCCCTCCACTTT	CASSTGDRPNSPLHF
TRBV19	TRBJ1-1	.	.	TGTGCCAGTAAAGGGAAAGGGGCCCGGAACACTGAAGCTTTCTTT	CASKGKGARNTEAFF